Described below is a single TCR beta chain sequence and its context. Original data processing: Estimation of nucleated cell counts relied on the amplification of reference gene primers. TCRdb's table, derived via immunoSEQ multiplex PCR, lists solely in-frame clones and lacks some. The V and J calls and the clone size are those of that table, but D and trimming were determined from the DNA. The sample lists 150,000 or so clones, more than 90% occurring once. In germline, CDR1 is DFQATT, CDR2 SNEGSKA (reference sequence). Trimming took 3 bases from V and 0 from J, leaving 15 bases between them. The CDR3 is 15 residues long. The data were obtained in a study of blood T cell repertoires in COVID-19. Across the study: Samples of COVID-19 (acute and convalescent) were obtained from the United States, Italy and Spain. The cDNA or gDNA used as material had been derived from T cells, B-cell-depleted T cells, or PBMCs.

The chain couples TRBV20-1 to TRBJ2-7; D is perhaps TRBD2 (6 bases). This sequence originates from a man in his sixties with active or convalescent COVID-19. Sequenced: peripheral blood. CDR3 sequence: CSASGGAGPSYEQYF. For the CDR3, the DNA is TGCAGTGCTAGTGGCGGGGCAGGGCCCTCCTACGAGCAGTACTTC.